Presented here are 2 T cell receptor beta chains from one specimen sequenced in a study of cytomegalovirus exposure and HLA in healthy donors. Measured with immunoSEQ multiplex PCR; TCRdb has only the in-frame clones, and not every one. Counted here are 150,000 or so clones, approximately 86% occurring once; the ten biggest clones make up around 2.4%. Input material: PBMCs. These receptors were collected from a man aged 25 to 40 in good health and CMV-seropositive.

The chain joins TRBV6-1 to TRBJ2-5; TRBD2 might be the D (6 bases). Germline V gene sequence: CDR1 MNHNS, CDR2 SASEGT. The length of the CDR3 is 14 residues. Trimming stripped 7 bases from V and 3 bases from J, with 15 bases between. The DNA for the CDR3 is TGTGCCAGCACCCCCGGGACGGGAGAAGAGACCCAGTACTTC. Its protein is CASTPGTGEETQYF.

This sequence joins TRBV7-8 and TRBJ1-4, with 7 bases fitting TRBD1. The CDR3 runs 19 residues. Germline V lookup: CDR1 SGHVS, CDR2 FQNEAQ. The trim removed 6 bases at V and 3 bases at J, leaving 19 bases unmatched. CDR3 residues: CASSWGLPGHTGANEKLFF. DNA for the CDR3: TGTGCCAGCAGTTGGGGCTTGCCGGGGCACACAGGGGCTAATGAAAAACTGTTTTTT.